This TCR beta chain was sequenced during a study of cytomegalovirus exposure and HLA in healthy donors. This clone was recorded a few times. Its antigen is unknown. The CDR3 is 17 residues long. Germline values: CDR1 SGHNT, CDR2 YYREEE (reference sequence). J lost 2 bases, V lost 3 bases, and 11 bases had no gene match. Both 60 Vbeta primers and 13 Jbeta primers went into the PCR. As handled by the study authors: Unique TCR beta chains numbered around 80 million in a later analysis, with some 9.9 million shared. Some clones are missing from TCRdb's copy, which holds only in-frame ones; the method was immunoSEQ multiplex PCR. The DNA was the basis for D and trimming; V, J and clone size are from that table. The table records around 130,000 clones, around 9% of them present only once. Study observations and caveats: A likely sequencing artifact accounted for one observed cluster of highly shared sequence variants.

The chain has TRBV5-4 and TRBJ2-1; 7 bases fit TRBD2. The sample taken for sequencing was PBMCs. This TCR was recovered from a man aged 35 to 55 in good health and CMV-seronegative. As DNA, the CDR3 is TGTGCCAGCAGCTACCGAGGCGGCGGGGGAGCCTACAATGAGCAGTTCTTC. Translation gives CASSYRGGGGAYNEQFF.